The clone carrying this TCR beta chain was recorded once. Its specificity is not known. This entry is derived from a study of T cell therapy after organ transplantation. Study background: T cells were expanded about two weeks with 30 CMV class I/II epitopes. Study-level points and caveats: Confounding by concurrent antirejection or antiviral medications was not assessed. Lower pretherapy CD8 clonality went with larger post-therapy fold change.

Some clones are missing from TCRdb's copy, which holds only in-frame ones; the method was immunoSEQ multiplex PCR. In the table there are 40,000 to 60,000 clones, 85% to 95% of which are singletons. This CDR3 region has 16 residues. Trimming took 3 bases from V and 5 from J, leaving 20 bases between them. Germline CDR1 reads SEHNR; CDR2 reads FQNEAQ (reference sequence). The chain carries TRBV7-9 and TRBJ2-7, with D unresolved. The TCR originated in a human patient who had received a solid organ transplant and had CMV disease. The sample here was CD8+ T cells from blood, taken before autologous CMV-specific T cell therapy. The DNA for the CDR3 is TGTGCCAGCAGCTTCAGTTTAGAACTAACTTCTGACGAGCAGTACTTC. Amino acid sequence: CASSFSLELTSDEQYF.